A single sample is the source of the 31 T cell receptor beta chains below, sequenced in a study of graft-versus-host responses after intestinal transplantation. No antigen is known for these receptors. Clones were sequenced by immunoSEQ multiplex PCR, and TCRdb holds only the in-frame ones, with some missing. The sample has roughly 120,000 clones, around 96% seen once. This specimen was unstimulated CD8+ T cells sorted from spleen or lymph node cells, taken before intestinal transplant. Receptor source: a human donor who received an intestinal transplant.

The sample holds a few counts of this clone. The CDR3 loop is CASSPGLAYVRQETQYF. The CDR3, as DNA: TGTGCCAGCAGCCCGGGACTAGCGTATGTAAGGCAAGAGACCCAGTACTTC. The V gene is TRBV11-2, the J gene TRBJ2-5; 10 nucleotides match TRBD2. V dropped 5 bases and J dropped 2; count of bases not matched to a gene: 11. Germline loops: CDR1 SGHAT, CDR2 FQNNGV. There are 17 residues in the CDR3.

V usage is TRBV4-3 and J usage is TRBJ1-1, with TRBD1 matching 11 bases. With V trimmed by 1 base and J by 5 bases, 3 bases remained unmatched. There are 15 residues in the CDR3. Germline assignment: CDR1 LGHNA and CDR2 YSLEER. The CDR3 loop is CASSQVGTGGTEAFF. As DNA, the CDR3 is TGCGCCAGCAGCCAAGTGGGGACAGGGGGGACTGAAGCTTTCTTT.

The chain uses TRBV7-9 and TRBJ2-7, with 9 bases that match TRBD2. This CDR3 contains 14 residues. From germline, CDR1 is SEHNR and CDR2 FQNEAQ (reference sequence). With V trimmed by 10 bases and J by 2 bases, 9 bases remained unmatched. CDR3 loop: CATDSTSGAYEQYF. As DNA, the CDR3 is TGTGCCACGGATTCGACTAGCGGAGCCTACGAGCAGTACTTC.

The CDR3 nucleotides are TGTGCCAGAAGCTTGTCGCCCGGGGGCCCCCCCTACGAGCAGTACTTC. It encodes CARSLSPGGPPYEQYF. The V and J genes are TRBV5-3 and TRBJ2-7; D is tentatively TRBD1 or TRBD2 (6 bases each). TRBV5-3 carries the ORF label, with uncertain function. CDR3 length: 16 amino acids. Trimming pared 1 base from V and 2 bases from J, leaving 16 bases between.

The chain uses TRBV7-8 and TRBJ2-1; 7 positions agree with TRBD2. This CDR3 contains 15 residues. The V segment lost 3 bases and the J segment 5 bases; nucleotides outside the gene matches: 7. Germline lookup yields CDR1 SGHVS and CDR2 FQNEAQ. In DNA, the CDR3 is TGTGCCAGCAGCTTTGCGGGAGCTTTAAACAATGAGCAGTTCTTC. Translating it yields CASSFAGALNNEQFF. The full variable domain, rest sourced from reference TRBV7-8 and TRBJ2-1, is GAGVSQSPRYKVAKRGQDVALRCDPISGHVSLFWYQQALGQGPEFLTYFQNEAQLDKSGLPSDRFFAERPEGSVSTLKIQRTQQEDSAVYLCASSFAGALNNEQFFGPGTRLTVL.

J is TRBJ2-1 and V is TRBV4-3; no clear D gene. Trimming took 0 bases from V and 0 from J, leaving 12 bases between them. The CDR3 consists of 17 residues. CDR1 LGHNA and CDR2 YSLEER come from the germline V gene. The CDR3 coding sequence is TGCGCCAGCAGCCAAGATCTAGGCTCCGACTCCTACAATGAGCAGTTCTTC. It yields the protein CASSQDLGSDSYNEQFF.

The V gene is TRBV19, the J gene TRBJ1-1; unclear D gene. V was shortened by 7 bases and J by 1 base, with 16 bases between the two germline ends. Germline V lookup: CDR1 LNHDA, CDR2 SQIVND (reference sequence). CDR3 length: 15 amino acids. CDR3 nucleotides: TGTGCCAGTACCCTAAGCGGCAACCCGAACACTGAAGCTTTCTTT. Translated, it gives CASTLSGNPNTEAFF.

The chain couples TRBV28 to TRBJ2-7, with TRBD2 identical over 8 bases. The CDR3 has 15 amino acids. Trimming cost V 3 bases and J 5 bases; bases outside gene matches: 9. Germline loops: CDR1 MDHEN, CDR2 SYDVKM. The chain's CDR3 is CASSFRGSAGDEQYF. The DNA for the CDR3 is TGTGCCAGCAGTTTTAGAGGATCAGCGGGAGACGAGCAGTACTTC. The variable domain in full, completed from reference TRBV28 and TRBJ2-7, reads DVKVTQSSRYLVKRTGEKVFLECVQDMDHENMFWYRQDPGLGLRLIYFSYDVKMKEKGDIPEGYSVSREKKERFSLILESASTNQTSMYLCASSFRGSAGDEQYFGPGTRLTVT.

The rearrangement links TRBV9 to TRBJ2-3, with TRBD1 matching over 10 bases. Germline assignment: CDR1 SGDLS and CDR2 YYNGEE. J gave up 6 bases and V 0 bases, and 4 bases lay outside the gene matches. This CDR3 spans 15 amino acids. CDR3 protein: CASSVGDRGKDTQYF. CDR3 in DNA: TGTGCCAGCAGCGTAGGGGACAGGGGCAAGGATACGCAGTATTTT.

The rearrangement joins TRBV5-3 to TRBJ2-7, with 11 bases lining up with TRBD2. TRBV5-3 is an ORF, and what it does is uncertain. V shed 1 base and J 2 bases; nucleotides not matched to a gene: 5. CDR3 length: 16 residues. In nucleotides, the CDR3 is TGTGCCAGAAGCTTGAGGTTAGCGGGAGGGCCCTACGAGCAGTACTTC. This encodes CARSLRLAGGPYEQYF.

The V gene is TRBV5-1, the J gene TRBJ2-7; D is unclear. CDR1 SGHRS and CDR2 YFSETQ come from the germline V gene. V gave up 4 bases and J gave up 2 bases, with 13 bases separating them. The CDR3 covers 14 residues. In DNA form, the CDR3 reads TGCGCCAGCAGCCCTGTGGACGTAGCCTACGAGCAGTACTTC. This codes for CASSPVDVAYEQYF.

V is TRBV27 and J is TRBJ2-7, with a weak D call TRBD1 (5 bases). The CDR3 loop spans 13 amino acids. The V gene lost 2 bases and the J gene lost 7 bases, with 12 bases spanning the gap. Germline CDR1 and CDR2: MNHEY and SMNVEV (reference sequence). The CDR3: CASSLGAAREQYF. DNA of the CDR3: TGTGCCAGCAGTTTAGGGGCAGCCCGGGAGCAGTACTTC.

This chain joins TRBV28 and TRBJ2-7, with D possibly matching TRBD1 (5 bases). Germline V lookup: CDR1 MDHEN, CDR2 SYDVKM. This CDR3 has 16 residues. Deletions cut 5 bases from V and 0 bases from J, with 17 bases between. The DNA of the CDR3 is TGTGCCAGCAGTATCAGGGTACGAAGGCTCTCCTACGAGCAGTACTTC. This encodes CASSIRVRRLSYEQYF. Variable domain in full (rest from reference TRBV28 and TRBJ2-7): DVKVTQSSRYLVKRTGEKVFLECVQDMDHENMFWYRQDPGLGLRLIYFSYDVKMKEKGDIPEGYSVSREKKERFSLILESASTNQTSMYLCASSIRVRRLSYEQYFGPGTRLTVT.

V usage is TRBV15 and J usage is TRBJ2-4; D may be TRBD1 (5 bases). Trimming cost V 0 bases and J 0 bases, with 9 bases left between them. Germline CDR1 reads LNHNV; CDR2 reads YYDKDF (reference sequence). This CDR3 contains 16 residues. CDR3 region: CATSRDLGEAKNIQYF. The DNA of the CDR3 is TGTGCCACCAGCAGAGATCTAGGGGAAGCCAAAAACATTCAGTACTTC.

The chain carries TRBV13 and TRBJ2-2; 11 nucleotides agree with TRBD2. This CDR3 region has 16 residues. V lost 5 bases and J lost 5; bases outside the gene matches: 7. Germline V gene data show CDR1 as PRHDT and CDR2 as FYEKMQ (reference sequence). The CDR3 loop reads CASSPGLAGPTGELFF. CDR3 DNA sequence: TGTGCCAGCAGCCCAGGACTAGCGGGTCCAACCGGGGAGCTGTTTTTT.

V and J are TRBV7-6 and TRBJ2-3; 11 nucleotides align to TRBD2. Trimming removed 5 bases from V and 0 bases from J; junction bases left unmatched: 4. The CDR3 is 16 residues long. The V gene's germline CDR1 is SGHVS and CDR2 FNYEAQ. The CDR3 is CASSPRTSGSTDTQYF. CDR3 nucleotide sequence: TGTGCCAGCAGCCCCCGGACTAGCGGGAGCACAGATACGCAGTATTTT.

V and J are TRBV28 and TRBJ1-1, with 7 nucleotides matching TRBD1. The CDR3 totals 16 residues. CDR1 and CDR2 (germline): MDHEN, SYDVKM. The ends lost 5 bases at V and 4 bases at J; junction bases unmatched: 13. Written as DNA, the CDR3 is TGTGCCAGCAGTACCCCGACAGGGTATTCGGGCACTGAAGCTTTCTTT. The encoded protein is CASSTPTGYSGTEAFF.

This chain uses TRBV6-1 with TRBJ1-3, with D possibly matching TRBD1 (6 bases). Germline values: CDR1 MNHNS, CDR2 SASEGT. There are 17 residues in the CDR3. Trimming removed 2 bases from V and 1 base from J, with 15 bases in between. CDR3 protein: CASSELGGPFSGNTIYF. For the CDR3, the DNA is TGTGCCAGCAGTGAACTCGGGGGCCCCTTTTCTGGAAACACCATATATTTT.

The chain employs TRBV6-1 and TRBJ2-7; 9 bases match TRBD2. Germline V gene data show CDR1 as MNHNS and CDR2 as SASEGT. V was pared by 6 bases and J by 3 bases, with 6 bases of the junction left unmatched. The CDR3 runs to 14 residues. CDR3 bases: TGTGCCAGCAGGAGACTAGCGGAACTCTACGAGCAGTACTTC. Translated: CASRRLAELYEQYF.

The gene calls are TRBV4-2 and TRBJ2-7; D is ambiguous. Germline V gene sequence: CDR1 LGHNA, CDR2 YNFKEQ. The CDR3 extends over 11 amino acids. V gave up 5 bases and J gave up 7 bases, with 9 bases separating them. The CDR3 DNA follows: TGTGCCAGCAGCTCTATCCGGGAGCAGTACTTC. Protein sequence: CASSSIREQYF.

This clone is a singleton in its sample. This chain links TRBV27 with TRBJ1-3; D might be TRBD1 (5 bases). Germline V lookup: CDR1 MNHEY, CDR2 SMNVEV (reference sequence). V lost 2 bases to trimming and J lost 0 bases, with 8 bases between them. The CDR3 is made up of 15 amino acids. This CDR3 is CASSLQGGSGNTIYF. CDR3 coding DNA: TGTGCCAGCAGTTTACAGGGAGGCTCTGGAAACACCATATATTTT.

The chain carries TRBV27 and TRBJ2-3; TRBD2 agrees at 13 bases. The trim removed 3 bases at V and 0 bases at J, leaving 15 bases unmatched. The CDR3 has 21 residues. Germline V CDR1 and CDR2: MNHEY, SMNVEV (reference sequence). CDR3 in amino acids: CASSFTRTSGRPPSSTDTQYF. The CDR3 DNA reads TGTGCCAGCAGTTTTACCCGGACTAGCGGGAGACCTCCTTCTAGCACAGATACGCAGTATTTT.

The rearrangement uses TRBV5-3 and TRBJ1-2; 7 bases agree with TRBD1. TRBV5-3 is assigned to the ORF class and has an uncertain function. V was pared by 4 bases and J by 0 bases, with 12 bases of the junction left unmatched. The CDR3 consists of 17 residues. The chain's CDR3 is CARSPVEGAAPNYGYTF. The CDR3 bases are TGTGCCAGAAGCCCGGTTGAGGGGGCTGCTCCTAACTATGGCTACACCTTC.

The chain combines TRBV5-6 with TRBJ2-5, with D possibly TRBD2 on 6 matching bases. Germline V CDR1 and CDR2: SGHDT, YYEEEE. There are 16 residues in the CDR3. V lost 4 bases and J lost 4, with 20 bases in between. DNA for the CDR3: TGTGCCAGCAGCCCCAGTGCGTGGCGGGAAGGAGAGACCCAGTACTTC. It yields the protein CASSPSAWREGETQYF.

V gene TRBV12-5 combines with J gene TRBJ2-1, with TRBD2 matching over 8 bases. CDR1 and CDR2 from the germline V gene are LGHNT and FRNRAP. The V and J ends lost 6 bases and 7 bases, in that order; junction bases with no gene match: 5. The CDR3 consists of 13 residues. CDR3 loop: CASGPGGWNEQFF. Here the CDR3 DNA reads TGTGCTAGTGGGCCGGGAGGGTGGAATGAGCAGTTCTTC.

V is TRBV5-4 and J is TRBJ2-1; TRBD1 agrees at 10 bases. Germline V CDR1 and CDR2: SGHNT, YYREEE (reference sequence). The CDR3 loop spans 14 amino acids. With 7 bases clipped from V and 1 base from J, the junction kept 2 bases outside the gene matches. CDR3 DNA sequence: TGTGCCAGCTGGGACAGGGGATCCTACAATGAGCAGTTCTTC. It is translated as CASWDRGSYNEQFF. The full variable domain, with the rest looked up from reference TRBV5-4 and TRBJ2-1, is ETGVTQSPTHLIKTRGQQVTLRCSSQSGHNTVSWYQQALGQGPQFIFQYYREEENGRGNFPPRFSGLQFPNYSSELNVNALELDDSALYLCASWDRGSYNEQFFGPGTRLTVL.

The V gene is TRBV6-1, the J gene TRBJ2-7; maybe TRBD1 (5 bases). The CDR3 extends over 13 amino acids. V lost 5 bases, J lost 2 bases, and 10 bases lay in between. The germline V gene encodes CDR1 MNHNS and CDR2 SASEGT. In DNA form, the CDR3 reads TGTGCCAGCAGTTCCCGGACAACCTACGAGCAGTACTTC. Translating it yields CASSSRTTYEQYF.

The chain is built from TRBV4-1 and TRBJ2-1, with TRBD2 identical over 10 bases. V lost 0 bases, J lost 6 bases, and 8 bases stayed unmatched. This CDR3 contains 17 residues. CDR1 and CDR2 from the germline V gene are MGHRA and YSYEKL. CDR3 DNA sequence: TGCGCCAGCAGCCAAGATCTCCTAGCGGGAGTTGGCAATGAGCAGTTCTTC. Its protein is CASSQDLLAGVGNEQFF.

This clone was seen more than once but under ten times. This same CDR3 is encoded by further DNA sequences in the sample. V usage is TRBV7-9 and J usage is TRBJ2-7; D gene uncertain. The CDR3 is 12 residues long. Germline values: CDR1 SEHNR, CDR2 FQNEAQ (reference sequence). V was trimmed by 5 bases and J by 0 bases, leaving 5 bases between them. CDR3 protein: CASSPSSYEQYF. In DNA, the CDR3 is TGTGCCAGCAGCCCGAGCTCCTACGAGCAGTACTTC.

The V gene is TRBV9, the J gene TRBJ1-2; TRBD1 agrees at 9 bases. This CDR3 region has 14 residues. Germline V CDR1 and CDR2: SGDLS, YYNGEE. V lost 0 bases, J lost 6 bases, and 3 bases stayed unmatched. The CDR3 DNA sequence: TGTGCCAGCAGCGTAGGGGGGACAGGGAATGGCTACACCTTC. This gives the protein CASSVGGTGNGYTF.

This clone has only one observation. This chain links TRBV28 with TRBJ2-7; no reliable D call. The V gene lost 7 bases and the J gene lost 0 bases, with 16 bases spanning the gap. The CDR3 runs 15 residues. Germline V gene lookup returns CDR1 MDHEN and CDR2 SYDVKM. The CDR3 spells CASTGYTSRSYEQYF. CDR3 DNA sequence: TGTGCCAGCACTGGCTACACCTCCCGCTCCTACGAGCAGTACTTC.